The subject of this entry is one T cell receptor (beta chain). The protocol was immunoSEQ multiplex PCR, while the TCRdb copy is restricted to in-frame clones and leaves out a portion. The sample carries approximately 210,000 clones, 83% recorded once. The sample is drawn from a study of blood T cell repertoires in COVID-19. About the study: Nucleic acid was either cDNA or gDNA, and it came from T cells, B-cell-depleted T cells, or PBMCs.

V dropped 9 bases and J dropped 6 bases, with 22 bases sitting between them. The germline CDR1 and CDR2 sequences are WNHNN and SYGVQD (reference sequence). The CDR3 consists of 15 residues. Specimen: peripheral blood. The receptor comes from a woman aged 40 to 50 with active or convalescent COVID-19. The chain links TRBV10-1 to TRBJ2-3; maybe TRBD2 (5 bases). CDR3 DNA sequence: TGCGCCAGACCTTCGCAGGAGAGGGTGTTGGATACGCAGTATTTT. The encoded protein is CARPSQERVLDTQYF.